These 30 T cell receptor beta chains were all obtained from the same sample, sequenced in a study of shared clonotypes between healthy human individuals. Profiling relied on immunoSEQ multiplex PCR, and the TCRdb table lists in-frame clones only, not all of them. The sample comprises 400,000 to 600,000 clones, roughly 79% of which are singletons, and 9.5% to 15% rests with the top ten. Sequenced input: PBMCs. These TCRs come from a woman between 40 and 55 years old in good health. Some clones in this sample may be carry-over from other donors' samples.

V and J are TRBV27 and TRBJ1-4; no definite D call. This CDR3 region has 15 residues. The germline V and J ends were trimmed by 5 bases and 0 bases, with 10 bases remaining between them. The V gene's germline CDR1 is MNHEY and CDR2 SMNVEV (reference sequence). The CDR3 DNA follows: TGTGCCAGCAGTCCCCGGGCCGCAACTAATGAAAAACTGTTTTTT. As protein: CASSPRAATNEKLFF.

The table lists this clone with a count of one. This chain joins TRBV15 and TRBJ2-5, with D perhaps TRBD1 (5 bases). Trimming pared 2 bases from V and 1 base from J, leaving 8 bases between. Per germline, CDR1 LNHNV and CDR2 YYDKDF (reference sequence). CDR3 length equals 14 residues. The CDR3 spells CATSRQGTQETQYF. CDR3 bases: TGTGCCACCAGCAGACAGGGAACCCAAGAGACCCAGTACTTC.

The CDR3 protein is CSVEASGAEKQYF. The DNA of the CDR3 is TGCAGCGTTGAGGCTAGCGGGGCCGAGAAGCAGTACTTC. The chain uses TRBV29-1 and TRBJ2-7, with 9 nucleotides matching TRBD2. Trimming took 3 bases from V and 8 from J; bases not matched to a gene: 8. This CDR3 has 13 amino acids. CDR1 is SQVTM and CDR2 is ANQGSEA in the germline V gene.

As DNA, the CDR3 is TGCGCCAGCAGACCGACAGGGGGCTCGGAGACCCAGTACTTC. It encodes CASRPTGGSETQYF. V is TRBV5-1 and J is TRBJ2-5; 10 nucleotides match TRBD1. Germline V lookup: CDR1 SGHRS, CDR2 YFSETQ. This CDR3 is 14 amino acids long. Trimming took 5 bases from V and 5 from J; bases not matched to a gene: 6.

The chain uses TRBV15 and TRBJ2-6; unclear D gene. Trimming left V 0 bases short and J 2 bases short, with 2 bases between. This CDR3 contains 14 residues. CDR1 and CDR2 (germline): LNHNV, YYDKDF (reference sequence). The CDR3 sequence is CATSRDPGANVLTF. The CDR3 DNA is TGTGCCACCAGCAGAGATCCTGGGGCCAACGTCCTGACTTTC.

The chain couples TRBV7-2 to TRBJ2-1; 9 nucleotides match TRBD2. There are 15 residues in the CDR3. J lost 4 bases, V lost 2 bases, and 3 bases had no gene match. Germline assignment: CDR1 SGHTA and CDR2 FQGNSA. CDR3 coding DNA: TGTGCCAGCAGCTTACTAGCGGGGTCTTACAATGAGCAGTTCTTC. This gives the protein CASSLLAGSYNEQFF.

The chain has TRBV30 and TRBJ2-5, with unresolved D. Germline V lookup: CDR1 GTSNPN, CDR2 SVGIG (reference sequence). Trimming removed 2 bases from V and 3 bases from J, with 22 bases in between. CDR3 length: 17 residues. CDR3 coding DNA: TGTGCCTGGAGTATCCTCGGTATTGGCGACGGTAAAGAGACCCAGTACTTC. Its protein is CAWSILGIGDGKETQYF. The full variable domain, its missing parts supplied by reference TRBV30 and TRBJ2-5, is SQTIHQWPATLVQPVGSPLSLECTVEGTSNPNLYWYRQAAGRGLQLLFYSVGIGQISSEVPQNLSASRPQDRQFILSSKKLLLSDSGFYLCAWSILGIGDGKETQYFGPGTRLLVL.

The rearrangement links TRBV11-2 to TRBJ2-1, with 7 positions matching TRBD2. This CDR3 is built from 12 residues. In germline, CDR1 is SGHAT, CDR2 FQNNGV. The J segment lost 7 bases and the V segment lost 6 bases, leaving 3 bases of the junction unmatched. The CDR3 sequence is CASRRSGNEQFF. The CDR3 DNA is TGTGCCAGCAGGCGTAGCGGGAATGAGCAGTTCTTC.

Comment on this clone: Distinct nucleotide sequences in the sample also encode this CDR3. V and J are TRBV18 and TRBJ1-1, with TRBD1 as a possible D gene (5 bases). Trimming took 3 bases from V and 2 from J, leaving 7 bases between them. Germline V gene data show CDR1 as KGHSH and CDR2 as LQKENI. This CDR3 has 13 residues. In DNA, the CDR3 is TGTGCCAGCTCACCCACAGGTAACACTGAAGCTTTCTTT. Residues: CASSPTGNTEAFF.

The chain links TRBV7-9 to TRBJ2-7; 11 bases fit TRBD1. J lost 4 bases, V lost 6 bases, and 5 bases had no gene match. Per germline, CDR1 SEHNR and CDR2 FQNEAQ (reference sequence). The CDR3 covers 14 residues. The CDR3 nucleotides read TGTGCCAGCAGAAAGGGACAGGGGGGTTACGAGCAGTACTTC. This translates into CASRKGQGGYEQYF.

V usage is TRBV29-1 and J usage is TRBJ2-3, with 13 nucleotides matching TRBD2. Germline V gene lookup returns CDR1 SQVTM and CDR2 ANQGSEA. The CDR3 covers 13 residues. The CDR3 here is CSTSGRALDTQYF. DNA for the CDR3: TGCAGTACTAGCGGGAGGGCCTTAGATACGCAGTATTTT.

This rearrangement joins TRBV28 to TRBJ1-4, with 8 bases identical to TRBD1. This CDR3 has 15 amino acids. The V and J ends lost 5 bases and 5 bases, in that order; junction bases with no gene match: 7. In germline, CDR1 is MDHEN, CDR2 SYDVKM. The CDR3 DNA is TGTGCCAGCAGTCCTCTGGACAGGGCAAATGAAAAACTGTTTTTT. It codes for CASSPLDRANEKLFF.

The chain recombines TRBV11-3 with TRBJ2-2, with TRBD2 matching over 9 bases. This CDR3 region has 17 residues. Trimming cost V 1 base and J 5 bases; bases outside gene matches: 8. Germline lookup yields CDR1 SGHNT and CDR2 YENEEA. The CDR3 spells CASSLAAGGSLTGELFF. The CDR3 DNA reads TGTGCCAGCAGCTTAGCAGCGGGAGGTAGCCTAACCGGGGAGCTGTTTTTT. Drawing the rest from reference TRBV11-3 and TRBJ2-2, the complete variable domain is EAGVVQSPRYKIIEKKQPVAFWCNPISGHNTLYWYLQNLGQGPELLIRYENEEAVDDSQLPKDRFSAERLKGVDSTLKIQPAELGDSAVYLCASSLAAGGSLTGELFFGEGSRLTVL.

Written as DNA, the CDR3 is TGCGCCAGCAGCTTTCGACAGCCATTCCAAACTAACAATGAGCAGTTCTTC. Protein sequence: CASSFRQPFQTNNEQFF. The gene calls are TRBV5-1 and TRBJ2-1, with D possibly being TRBD1 (5 bases). V lost 2 bases, J lost 5 bases, and 20 bases lay in between. Germline V gene data show CDR1 as SGHRS and CDR2 as YFSETQ. This CDR3 is 17 amino acids long.

This chain joins TRBV19 and TRBJ1-1, with D possibly TRBD1 on 5 matching bases. The V gene's germline CDR1 is LNHDA and CDR2 SQIVND (reference sequence). This CDR3 is built from 15 residues. Trimming took 2 bases from V and 1 from J, leaving 11 bases between them. The CDR3 nucleotides read TGTGCCAGTAGTATAATAGGACAAACGAACACTGAAGCTTTCTTT. This codes for CASSIIGQTNTEAFF.

The chain has TRBV5-8 and TRBJ1-2; D unresolved. The CDR3 is 12 amino acids. The germline CDR1 and CDR2 sequences are SGHTS and YDEGEE. V was pared by 4 bases and J by 4 bases, with 8 bases between. CDR3: CASSPRGYGYTF. The CDR3 DNA reads as TGTGCCAGCAGCCCCCGGGGCTATGGCTACACCTTC.

J is TRBJ2-7 and V is TRBV7-9; perhaps TRBD2 as D (6 bases). V shed 4 bases and J shed 10 bases, with 32 bases lying between them. Per germline, CDR1 SEHNR and CDR2 FQNEAQ (reference sequence). The CDR3 runs 18 residues. CDR3 amino acids: CASSSGDSPSPLRGFQYF. The CDR3 DNA follows: TGTGCCAGCAGCTCCGGGGACTCCCCGAGCCCCCTACGAGGTTTCCAGTACTTC.

This chain links TRBV5-4 with TRBJ1-2; a weak D match, TRBD1 (5 bases). The CDR3 totals 15 residues. CDR1 and CDR2 from the germline V gene are SGHNT and YYREEE (reference sequence). V lost 0 bases to trimming and J lost 1 base, with 10 bases between them. The CDR3 nucleotides read TGTGCCAGCAGCTTGGTTGAGGGACTTAACTATGGCTACACCTTC. Translating it yields CASSLVEGLNYGYTF.

The chain employs TRBV28 and TRBJ1-1; D perhaps matches TRBD1 (5 bases). The V end was cut by 7 bases, the J end by 6 bases, with 18 bases between. CDR3 length equals 14 residues. The germline gives CDR1 MDHEN, CDR2 SYDVKM. The CDR3 loop is CASTPYGGFAEAFF. The CDR3 coding sequence is TGTGCCAGCACTCCTTACGGGGGGTTCGCTGAAGCTTTCTTT.

The genes are TRBV25-1 and TRBJ2-1; 9 bases are a match to TRBD1. The CDR3 covers 14 residues. The V gene end was trimmed by 5 bases and the J gene end by 3 bases; junction bases not matched to a gene: 2. Germline CDR1 reads MGHDK; CDR2 reads SYGVNS. The CDR3 sequence is CASSQDRGYNEQFF. Here the CDR3 DNA reads TGTGCCAGCAGTCAGGACAGGGGCTACAATGAGCAGTTCTTC.

The chain uses TRBV30 and TRBJ2-7; D is ambiguous. Germline-derived CDR1 and CDR2 are GTSNPN and SVGIG (reference sequence). With 1 base removed from V and 3 bases from J, the gap between germline ends came to 10 bases. The CDR3 totals 13 residues. CDR3 nucleotides: TGTGCCTGGAGTGAGGACGTGTTCTACGAGCAGTACTTC. It yields the protein CAWSEDVFYEQYF.

This clone was recorded only once. The rearrangement uses TRBV9 and TRBJ2-1; unclear D gene. The ends were cut back, 0 bases at V and 7 bases at J, with 8 bases in the middle. The germline gives CDR1 SGDLS, CDR2 YYNGEE. The CDR3 covers 13 residues. The CDR3 DNA is TGTGCCAGCAGCGTAGCTTCCCTGAATGAGCAGTTCTTC. Translating gives CASSVASLNEQFF.

The gene calls are TRBV19 and TRBJ2-6; no clear D gene. The CDR3 is 13 residues long. Trimming cost V 9 bases and J 2 bases, with 8 bases left between them. Germline V CDR1 and CDR2: LNHDA, SQIVND (reference sequence). The CDR3 is CARGDAGANVLTF. For the CDR3, the DNA is TGTGCCAGAGGAGACGCTGGGGCCAACGTCCTGACTTTC.

The V and J genes are TRBV7-2 and TRBJ1-1; the D gene is possibly TRBD1 (5 bases). Per germline, CDR1 SGHTA and CDR2 FQGNSA. V lost 5 bases, J lost 0 bases, and 10 bases lay in between. The CDR3 has 14 amino acids. CDR3 sequence (DNA): TGTGCCAGCAGCCCGCAGGGTATGAACACTGAAGCTTTCTTT. It codes for CASSPQGMNTEAFF.

The rearrangement joins TRBV7-3 to TRBJ2-1; D unresolved. There are 13 residues in the CDR3. Germline CDR1 reads SGHTA; CDR2 reads FQGTGA. Trimming removed 4 bases from V and 6 bases from J, with 10 bases in between. CDR3 DNA: TGTGCCAGCAGCTCCCCAGGAGTCAATGAGCAGTTCTTC. It is translated as CASSSPGVNEQFF.

The chain employs TRBV28 and TRBJ1-1; no definite D call. Germline V CDR1 and CDR2: MDHEN, SYDVKM. V was clipped by 8 bases and J by 0 bases, with 16 bases between them. The CDR3 loop spans 15 amino acids. DNA for the CDR3: TGTGCCAGCCATTCGCTGGAGCGCCTGAACACTGAAGCTTTCTTT. Translated: CASHSLERLNTEAFF.

The chain links TRBV5-1 to TRBJ1-1, with no clear D. Trimming took off 0 bases at V and 4 bases at J, with 13 bases between the two ends. This CDR3 region has 15 residues. Germline V gene sequence: CDR1 SGHRS, CDR2 YFSETQ. The chain's CDR3 is CASSLAGGVITEAFF. In DNA, the CDR3 is TGCGCCAGCAGCTTGGCCGGCGGGGTCATCACTGAAGCTTTCTTT.

The chain has TRBV30 and TRBJ2-7; no reliable D call. Per germline, CDR1 GTSNPN and CDR2 SVGIG (reference sequence). V lost 3 bases to trimming and J lost 1 base, with 7 bases between them. The length of the CDR3 is 12 residues. The CDR3 sequence is CAWRALSYEQYF. The CDR3 DNA follows: TGTGCCTGGAGGGCCTTGTCCTACGAGCAGTACTTC. Supplemented by reference TRBV30 and TRBJ2-7, the full variable domain reads SQTIHQWPATLVQPVGSPLSLECTVEGTSNPNLYWYRQAAGRGLQLLFYSVGIGQISSEVPQNLSASRPQDRQFILSSKKLLLSDSGFYLCAWRALSYEQYFGPGTRLTVT.

The chain couples TRBV4-3 to TRBJ2-1, with D perhaps TRBD1 (7 bases). The CDR3 sequence is 16 residues long. Germline V lookup: CDR1 LGHNA, CDR2 YSLEER. Trimming left V 1 base short and J 7 bases short, with 17 bases between. CDR3 nucleotide sequence: TGCGCCAGCAGCCAAGTTTCCGGGGCAGGGGGGAATGAGCAGTTCTTC. Translating gives CASSQVSGAGGNEQFF.

The chain recombines TRBV11-1 with TRBJ2-2; D not resolved. The CDR3 spans 13 residues. Germline V CDR1 and CDR2: SGHAT, FQDESV (reference sequence). V was trimmed by 2 bases and J by 7 bases, leaving 8 bases between them. The CDR3 protein is CASSLFRVGELFF. The CDR3 bases are TGTGCCAGCAGCTTATTTCGGGTCGGGGAGCTGTTTTTT.